Sequencing of this T cell receptor beta chain was carried out in a study of radiation and T cells in renal cell carcinoma. Produced via immunoSEQ multiplex PCR; TCRdb's table is partial and in-frame only. The sample shows more than 95,000 clones, roughly 80% of them seen only once. Time point given: baseline pretreatment blood. Treatment defined: 15 Gy SBRT to primary tumor, nephrectomy 4 weeks later. This CDR3 contains 14 residues. Trimming stripped 5 bases from V and 4 bases from J, with 14 bases between. Germline values: CDR1 MNHNS, CDR2 SASEGT. J is TRBJ1-2 and V is TRBV6-1; tentative D call: TRBD1 (6 bases). This TCR was sampled from a woman aged 60-75 years with renal cell carcinoma. Specimen: blood, collected from a patient whose treatment included radiotherapy and nephrectomy. Here the CDR3 DNA reads TGTGCCAGCAGTTATCCGGGGGCAAGCTATGGCTACACCTTC. This codes for CASSYPGASYGYTF.